Listed here is a single TCR beta chain. The antigen is unknown. As the method for making TCR beta libraries, quantitative 5'-RACE with molecular barcodes was used. TCRdb reanalysed the 5' RACE reads using MiXCR and keeps one entry per CDR3 protein. The sample consists of fewer than 250,000 distinct CDR3 sequences, about 10% of them appearing once. This sample was included in a study of CD8 T cells in ankylosing spondylitis. Study findings and constraints: In ankylosing spondylitis patients, matched synovial fluid reportedly showed significant enrichment of disease-linked clones. Roughly eight highly homologous variants made up a TCR beta motif, and this motif appeared characteristic of ankylosing spondylitis blood.

The germline CDR1 and CDR2 sequences are SGHTA and FQGNSA. V lost 5 bases to trimming and J lost 4 bases; unmatched junction nucleotides: 10. The CDR3 is 16 residues long. This chain joins TRBV7-2 and TRBJ1-3; 8 bases are a match to TRBD1. The TCR originated in a male donor with ankylosing spondylitis or in good health (not recorded which). Sequences were obtained from blood, either unsorted or a sorted T cell fraction (not recorded which). The CDR3 nucleotides are TGTGCCAGCAGCCCGGCCCGGACAGGGTTGGGAAACACCATATATTTT. Translated, it gives CASSPARTGLGNTIYF.